A single sample is the source of the 21 T cell receptor beta chains below, sequenced in a study of early T cells in non-severe SARS-CoV-2 infection. MiXCR, applied by TCRdb to the 5' RACE reads, yields one record per CDR3 protein. This table holds some 56,000 distinct CDR3 sequences, about 15% found once. The specimen comprised whole blood, sampled at baseline. These receptors were collected from an adult who was a healthcare worker with PCR-confirmed SARS-CoV-2 infection or an uninfected control (not recorded which).

The chain carries TRBV3-2 and TRBJ2-1; the table's D gene call, TRBD1, was not cross checked with the DNA. TRBV3-2 counts as a pseudogene. This CDR3 is built from 17 residues. CDR3 nucleotides: TGTGCCAGCAGCCAAGAAAGGCCTTGGACAGGTAACAATGAGCAGTTCTTC. Protein sequence: CASSQERPWTGNNEQFF.

This sequence joins TRBV28 and TRBJ2-7, with TRBD1 matching 11 bases. J gave up 1 base and V 4 bases, and 15 bases lay outside the gene matches. The CDR3 spans 19 residues. The germline gives CDR1 MDHEN, CDR2 SYDVKM. The DNA of the CDR3 is TGTGCCAGCAGTTCTTTTTGGGACAGGGGGGATATCCCATCCTACGAGCAGTACTTC. Its protein is CASSSFWDRGDIPSYEQYF.

The chain couples TRBV20-1 to TRBJ2-1, with D tentatively TRBD2 (6 bases). CDR3 length equals 15 residues. Germline V gives CDR1 DFQATT, CDR2 SNEGSKA (reference sequence). V was pared by 5 bases and J by 2 bases, with 16 bases between. The CDR3 loop reads CSAEATSGAYNEQFF. CDR3 nucleotides: TGCAGTGCTGAGGCGACTAGTGGAGCCTACAATGAGCAGTTCTTC.

The chain recombines TRBV5-1 with TRBJ1-1; TRBD1 is a possible D gene (6 bases). Between the trimmed V and J ends, which lost 0 bases and 4 bases, there was a span of 7 bases. This CDR3 has 13 amino acids. Per germline, CDR1 SGHRS and CDR2 YFSETQ. For the CDR3, the DNA is TGCGCCAGCAGCTTGGAGGGGGGCACTGAAGCTTTCTTT. It specifies CASSLEGGTEAFF.

This clonotype was counted between two and nine times. The V call is TRBV20-1, the J call TRBJ1-1; a possible D gene is TRBD1 (6 bases). This CDR3 comprises 13 residues. The ends were cut back, 2 bases at V and 0 bases at J, with 7 bases in the middle. CDR1 and CDR2 (germline): DFQATT, SNEGSKA (reference sequence). The CDR3 sequence is CSARRGMNTEAFF. DNA of the CDR3: TGCAGTGCTAGAAGGGGGATGAACACTGAAGCTTTCTTT.

This chain links TRBV28 with TRBJ2-7, with a possible D match to TRBD1 (6 bases). With 9 bases removed from V and 1 base from J, the gap between germline ends came to 10 bases. From germline, CDR1 is MDHEN and CDR2 SYDVKM. There are 12 residues in the CDR3. CDR3 sequence: CASKTGSYEQYF. CDR3 coding DNA: TGTGCCAGTAAAACAGGGTCCTACGAGCAGTACTTC.

This clonotype occurred many times. This chain joins TRBV10-1 and TRBJ2-7, with 8 nucleotides matching TRBD1. Germline loops: CDR1 WNHNN, CDR2 SYGVQD (reference sequence). Germline trimming cut 8 bases from V and 3 bases from J; bases unmatched to any gene: 9. The CDR3 consists of 14 residues. This CDR3 reads CASPDRAFYYEQYF. CDR3 nucleotide sequence: TGCGCCAGCCCGGACAGGGCCTTTTACTACGAGCAGTACTTC.

The CDR3 loop is CASSVMGPETQYF. In DNA, the CDR3 is TGTGCCAGCAGCGTAATGGGACCCGAGACCCAGTACTTC. This chain joins TRBV9 and TRBJ2-5; the D call may be TRBD1 or TRBD2 (5 bases each). The germline gives CDR1 SGDLS, CDR2 YYNGEE. This CDR3 contains 13 residues. V was pared by 1 base and J by 5 bases, with 9 bases between.

This clonotype was detected ten times or more. The chain is built from TRBV2 and TRBJ2-5; 8 bases are a match to TRBD2. The CDR3 is 15 residues long. Germline V gives CDR1 SNHLY, CDR2 FYNNEI. V lost 7 bases to trimming and J lost 0 bases; unmatched junction nucleotides: 7. The CDR3 spells CASTLERGHQETQYF. In DNA, the CDR3 is TGTGCCAGCACTTTGGAGCGGGGGCACCAAGAGACCCAGTACTTC. Full variable domain (rest looked up from reference TRBV2 and TRBJ2-5): EPEVTQTPSHQVTQMGQEVILRCVPISNHLYFYWYRQILGQKVEFLVSFYNNEISEKSEIFDDQFSVERPDGSNFTLKIRSTKLEDSAMYFCASTLERGHQETQYFGPGTRLLVL.

This sequence joins TRBV5-1 and TRBJ1-6; TRBD1 matches 7 bases. Germline values: CDR1 SGHRS, CDR2 YFSETQ. After removal of 0 bases from V and 6 bases from J, the junction contained 9 bases not matched to a gene. This CDR3 comprises 17 residues. The CDR3 loop is CASSLGWDRGSNSPLHF. Here the CDR3 DNA reads TGCGCCAGCAGCTTGGGCTGGGACAGAGGAAGTAATTCACCCCTCCACTTT. The full variable domain, rest sourced from reference TRBV5-1 and TRBJ1-6, is KAGVTQTPRYLIKTRGQQVTLSCSPISGHRSVSWYQQTPGQGLQFLFEYFSETQRNKGNFPGRFSGRQFSNSRSEMNVSTLELGDSALYLCASSLGWDRGSNSPLHFGNGTRLTVT.

Many counts were recorded for this clonotype. V usage is TRBV5-1 and J usage is TRBJ1-4; TRBD1 matches at 8 bases. Trimming removed 4 bases from V and 4 bases from J; junction bases left unmatched: 6. CDR1 SGHRS and CDR2 YFSETQ come from the germline V gene. This CDR3 has 15 amino acids. The CDR3 DNA reads as TGCGCCAGCAGCAGATGGACAGGGAATAATGAAAAACTGTTTTTT. Protein sequence: CASSRWTGNNEKLFF.

The rearrangement joins TRBV6-6 to TRBJ1-5; TRBD1 matches 10 bases. The CDR3 has 14 residues. V dropped 0 bases and J dropped 7; count of bases not matched to a gene: 0. Germline V gene lookup returns CDR1 MNHNY and CDR2 SVGAGI (reference sequence). The CDR3 sequence is CASSYSTGGQPQHF. The CDR3 DNA reads as TGTGCCAGCAGTTACTCGACAGGGGGCCAGCCCCAGCATTTT.

The V and J genes are TRBV20-1 and TRBJ2-7; 9 bases map to TRBD1. Germline values: CDR1 DFQATT, CDR2 SNEGSKA (reference sequence). The CDR3 extends over 15 amino acids. Trimming removed 6 bases from V and 6 bases from J; junction bases left unmatched: 15. This CDR3 reads CSAPPVGTGSSEQYF. The CDR3 DNA reads TGCAGTGCCCCCCCGGTAGGGACAGGGTCTTCCGAGCAGTACTTC.

In this sample, this clonotype turned up a few times. The chain employs TRBV28 and TRBJ2-1; perhaps TRBD2 as D (5 bases). V was trimmed by 5 bases and J by 8 bases, leaving 10 bases between them. CDR1 and CDR2 from the germline V gene are MDHEN and SYDVKM. The CDR3 length is 12 residues. CDR3 sequence (DNA): TGTGCCAGCAGTCCTTGGCGGGATGAGCAGTTCTTC. As protein: CASSPWRDEQFF.

The J gene is TRBJ2-2, the V gene TRBV19; weak D call: TRBD1 (5 bases). Germline CDR1 reads LNHDA; CDR2 reads SQIVND (reference sequence). V was cut by 3 bases and J by 2 bases, with 10 bases left in between. The CDR3 totals 15 residues. The CDR3 DNA follows: TGTGCCAGTAGTATCATCGGACATAACACCGGGGAGCTGTTTTTT. Its translation: CASSIIGHNTGELFF.

The chain is built from TRBV10-2 and TRBJ2-1; 8 nucleotides align to TRBD2. This CDR3 region has 14 residues. With 6 bases clipped from V and 4 bases from J, the junction kept 5 bases outside the gene matches. Germline V gives CDR1 WSHSY, CDR2 SAAADI. The CDR3 loop reads CASSGGAFYNEQFF. CDR3 nucleotides: TGCGCCAGCAGCGGGGGGGCCTTTTACAATGAGCAGTTCTTC.

A few counts support this clonotype. This rearrangement joins TRBV25-1 to TRBJ2-3, with a tentative D call TRBD1 (6 bases). V lost 5 bases to trimming and J lost 2 bases, with 11 bases between them. CDR1 is MGHDK and CDR2 is SYGVNS in the germline V gene. The CDR3 is made up of 14 amino acids. The CDR3 spells CASSFSGATDTQYF. CDR3 DNA: TGTGCCAGCAGTTTTTCAGGGGCCACAGATACGCAGTATTTT.

This clonotype occurred a few times. V usage is TRBV7-9 and J usage is TRBJ1-1; maybe TRBD1 (6 bases). The CDR3 consists of 15 residues. Per the germline V gene, CDR1 is SEHNR and CDR2 is FQNEAQ (reference sequence). Trimming removed 5 bases at V and 3 bases at J, with 16 bases between. CDR3 sequence (DNA): TGTGCCAGCAGCCCTCAATGGAGGACAGACACTGAAGCTTTCTTT. This gives the protein CASSPQWRTDTEAFF.

The rearrangement uses TRBV20-1 and TRBJ2-7; TRBD2 aligns across 7 bases. CDR1 and CDR2 (germline): DFQATT, SNEGSKA (reference sequence). The V gene end was trimmed by 3 bases and the J gene end by 3 bases; junction bases not matched to a gene: 5. The CDR3 runs 13 residues. Written as DNA, the CDR3 is TGCAGTGCTAGTGACTCTAGCGGCTACGAGCAGTACTTC. Translating gives CSASDSSGYEQYF.

J is TRBJ1-4 and V is TRBV11-2; D remains unclear. Germline CDR1 reads SGHAT; CDR2 reads FQNNGV. The CDR3 totals 15 residues. Deletions cut 5 bases from V and 4 bases from J, with 14 bases between. CDR3 coding DNA: TGTGCCAGCAGCCTCCGGAGGGCTGGTAATGAAAAACTGTTTTTT. Translating gives CASSLRRAGNEKLFF. The whole variable domain, filled in from reference TRBV11-2 and TRBJ1-4, reads EAGVAQSPRYKIIEKRQSVAFWCNPISGHATLYWYQQILGQGPKLLIQFQNNGVVDDSQLPKDRFSAERLKGVDSTLKIQPAKLEDSAVYLCASSLRRAGNEKLFFGSGTQLSVL.

The rearrangement links TRBV29-1 to TRBJ2-3; the match to TRBD1 covers 7 bases. The CDR3 runs to 17 residues. With V trimmed by 0 bases and J by 7 bases, 16 bases remained unmatched. Germline CDR1 SQVTM, CDR2 ANQGSEA. The CDR3 loop reads CSVEEKPRQGQAYTQYF. CDR3 bases: TGCAGCGTTGAAGAAAAACCTCGACAGGGCCAGGCTTATACGCAGTATTTT.